These 10 T cell receptor beta chains share one sample of origin, sequenced in a study of shared T cell receptors in the human thymus. The table came from immunoSEQ multiplex PCR; TCRdb's copy has only in-frame clones and leaves some out. The sample shows under 850,000 clones, roughly 88% of them seen only once. The data also belong to a second study, concerning human thymus T cells.

Input material: thymocytes. The receptors originated from a boy under three years old with a congenital heart defect.

The gene calls are TRBV6-1 and TRBJ2-1; D possibly corresponds to TRBD1 (6 bases). This CDR3 region has 19 residues. Germline V lookup: CDR1 MNHNS, CDR2 SASEGT. Trimming removed 3 bases from V and 5 bases from J, with 26 bases in between. The CDR3: CASSDRVGPYRVPHNEQFF. The CDR3 DNA reads as TGTGCCAGCAGTGACCGTGTAGGGCCTTACAGGGTCCCCCACAATGAGCAGTTCTTC.

The chain recombines TRBV7-9 with TRBJ2-2, with D unresolved. V was shortened by 3 bases and J by 1 base, with 15 bases between the two germline ends. CDR3 length equals 17 residues. Germline V gene lookup returns CDR1 SEHNR and CDR2 FQNEAQ (reference sequence). CDR3 DNA sequence: TGTGCCAGCAGCTTGACGCGGCAGATTATGAACACCGGGGAGCTGTTTTTT. Protein: CASSLTRQIMNTGELFF.

The chain uses TRBV27 and TRBJ2-3; 15 bases map to TRBD2. CDR3 length: 18 residues. The V gene's germline CDR1 is MNHEY and CDR2 SMNVEV (reference sequence). J lost 4 bases, V lost 2 bases, and 7 bases had no gene match. The CDR3 is CASSLGGTSGRLADTQYF. The CDR3 bases are TGTGCCAGCAGTTTAGGAGGGACTAGCGGGAGGTTGGCAGATACGCAGTATTTT.

The chain uses TRBV4-1 and TRBJ1-3, with a possible D match to TRBD1 (5 bases). Germline assignment: CDR1 MGHRA and CDR2 YSYEKL. CDR3 length: 16 amino acids. The V and J ends lost 3 bases and 6 bases respectively, with 18 bases between them. As DNA, the CDR3 is TGCGCCAGCAGCCATCTCACTCCCGGGACTCCAAACACCATATATTTT. It yields the protein CASSHLTPGTPNTIYF.

In regard to this clone: At one boundary the junction diverges from the germline segment, which might be a read error. J is TRBJ2-7 and V is TRBV7-9; the match to TRBD2 covers 9 bases. CDR1 and CDR2 from the germline V gene are SEHNR and FQNEAQ (reference sequence). This CDR3 has 15 residues. The CDR3 region is CASTLGNSGSHEQYF. The CDR3 coding sequence is TGTGCCAGCACCTTAGGTAATAGCGGGAGTCACGAGCAGTACTTC. The entire variable domain, with the rest obtained from reference TRBV7-9 and TRBJ2-7, is as follows: DTGVSQNPRHKITKRGQNVTFRCDPISEHNRLYWYRQTLGQGPEFLTYFQNEAQLEKSRLLSDRFSAERPKGSFSTLEIQRTEQGDSAMYLCASTLGNSGSHEQYFGPGTRLTVT.

The chain has TRBV4-3 and TRBJ2-5, with D perhaps matching TRBD2 (6 bases). This CDR3 is built from 16 residues. V was clipped by 4 bases and J by 2 bases, with 17 bases between them. Germline values: CDR1 LGHNA, CDR2 YSLEER. CDR3: CASSPALVAGQETQYF. CDR3 sequence (DNA): TGCGCCAGCAGCCCAGCACTTGTGGCGGGGCAAGAGACCCAGTACTTC.

V gene TRBV5-5 combines with J gene TRBJ1-2, with TRBD1 matching over 10 bases. The CDR3 length is 17 residues. Per the germline V gene, CDR1 is SGHKS and CDR2 is YYEKEE (reference sequence). The V and J ends lost 3 bases and 3 bases, in that order; junction bases with no gene match: 11. DNA of the CDR3: TGTGCCAGCAGCTCCCCGGACGACAGGGGGCCAGACTATGGCTACACCTTC. It translates to CASSSPDDRGPDYGYTF.

CDR3 coding DNA: TGTGCCAGCAGTGAAGCGCGTCCGGGAGTCGGGACAGATACGCAGTATTTT. Residues: CASSEARPGVGTDTQYF. The chain has TRBV2 and TRBJ2-3, with a weak D call TRBD2 (6 bases). Trimming shortened V by 0 bases and J by 3 bases, and 16 bases separated the two germline ends. In germline, CDR1 is SNHLY, CDR2 FYNNEI. CDR3 length: 17 residues.

This clone was detected a few times. The chain couples TRBV6-1 to TRBJ1-2; D may be TRBD1 (6 bases). The CDR3 is 13 residues long. Trimming cost V 7 bases and J 4 bases, with 13 bases left between them. CDR1 is MNHNS, CDR2 SASEGT, per germline. The CDR3 region has the DNA TGTGCCAGCACGAAGGGGGGGGGCTATGGCTACACCTTC. This codes for CASTKGGGYGYTF.

The genes are TRBV6-1 and TRBJ2-3; 12 bases map to TRBD2. V lost 7 bases and J lost 4; bases outside the gene matches: 6. This CDR3 has 15 amino acids. Germline lookup yields CDR1 MNHNS and CDR2 SASEGT. The CDR3 nucleotides are TGTGCCAGCACCGAGACTAGCGGGAGCCCAGATACGCAGTATTTT. It is translated as CASTETSGSPDTQYF.